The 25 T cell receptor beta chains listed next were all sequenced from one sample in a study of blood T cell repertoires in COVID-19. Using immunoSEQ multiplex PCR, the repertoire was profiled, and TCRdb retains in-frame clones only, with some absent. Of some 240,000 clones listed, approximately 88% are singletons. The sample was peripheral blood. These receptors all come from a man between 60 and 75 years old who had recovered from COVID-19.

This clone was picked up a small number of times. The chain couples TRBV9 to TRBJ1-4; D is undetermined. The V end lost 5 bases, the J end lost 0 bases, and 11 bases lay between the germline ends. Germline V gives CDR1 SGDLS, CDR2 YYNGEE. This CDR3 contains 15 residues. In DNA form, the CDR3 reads TGTGCCAGCAGTGCTGACACAACAACTAATGAAAAACTGTTTTTT. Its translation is CASSADTTTNEKLFF.

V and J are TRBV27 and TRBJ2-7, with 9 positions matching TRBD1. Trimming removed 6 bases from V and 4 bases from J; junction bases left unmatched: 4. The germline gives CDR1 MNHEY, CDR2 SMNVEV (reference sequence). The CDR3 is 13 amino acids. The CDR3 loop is CASRGTGRYEQYF. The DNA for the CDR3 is TGTGCCAGCAGAGGGACAGGGCGATACGAGCAGTACTTC.

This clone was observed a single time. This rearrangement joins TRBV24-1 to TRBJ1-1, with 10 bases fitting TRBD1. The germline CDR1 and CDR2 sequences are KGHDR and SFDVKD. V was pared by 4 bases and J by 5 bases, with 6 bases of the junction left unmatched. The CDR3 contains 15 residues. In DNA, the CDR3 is TGTGCCACCAGTGAAACCGGGACAGGGGAGACTGAAGCTTTCTTT. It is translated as CATSETGTGETEAFF.

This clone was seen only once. CDR3 residues: CASSLGQGGTTGELFF. DNA for the CDR3: TGTGCCAGCAGCTTAGGGCAGGGAGGGACCACCGGGGAGCTGTTTTTT. The gene calls are TRBV7-2 and TRBJ2-2, with 7 positions matching TRBD2. Germline CDR1 and CDR2: SGHTA and FQGNSA. V trimming: 1 base; J trimming: 4 bases; junction bases outside the gene matches: 6. The CDR3 totals 16 residues.

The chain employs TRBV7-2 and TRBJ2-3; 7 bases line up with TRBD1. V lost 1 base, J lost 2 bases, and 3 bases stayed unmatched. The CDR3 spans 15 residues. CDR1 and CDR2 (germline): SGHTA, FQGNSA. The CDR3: CASSLEGTATDTQYF. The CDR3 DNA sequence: TGTGCCAGCAGCTTAGAGGGGACAGCCACAGATACGCAGTATTTT.

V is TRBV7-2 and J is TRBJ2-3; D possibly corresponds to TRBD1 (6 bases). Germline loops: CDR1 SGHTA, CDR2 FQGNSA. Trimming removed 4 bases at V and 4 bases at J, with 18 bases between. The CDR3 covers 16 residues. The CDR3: CASSYRGGIPPDTQYF. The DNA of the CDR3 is TGTGCCAGCAGCTACCGTGGGGGCATCCCCCCAGATACGCAGTATTTT. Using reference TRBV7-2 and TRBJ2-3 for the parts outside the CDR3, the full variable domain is GAGVSQSPSNKVTEKGKDVELRCDPISGHTALYWYRQSLGQGLEFLIYFQGNSAPDKSGLPSDRFSAERTGGSVSTLTIQRTQQEDSAVYLCASSYRGGIPPDTQYFGPGTRLTVL.

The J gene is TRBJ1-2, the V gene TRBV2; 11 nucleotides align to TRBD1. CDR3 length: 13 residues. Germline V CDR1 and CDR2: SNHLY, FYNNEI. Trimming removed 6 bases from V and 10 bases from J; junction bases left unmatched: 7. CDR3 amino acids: CASRGRTGGPYTF. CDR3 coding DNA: TGTGCCAGCAGGGGCAGGACAGGGGGCCCCTACACCTTC.

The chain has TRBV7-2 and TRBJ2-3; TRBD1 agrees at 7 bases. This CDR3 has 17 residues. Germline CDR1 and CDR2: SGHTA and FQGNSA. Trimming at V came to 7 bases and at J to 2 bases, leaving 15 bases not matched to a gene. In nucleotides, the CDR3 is TGTGCCAGCACTCGGACAGGCCCGACGAGCCCCACAGATACGCAGTATTTT. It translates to CASTRTGPTSPTDTQYF.

DNA for the CDR3: TGTGCCAGCAGACAGGGCTATGAGCAGTTCTTC. Its translation: CASRQGYEQFF. The chain uses TRBV2 and TRBJ2-1; D may be TRBD1 (6 bases). The CDR3 is 11 residues long. Trimming pared 6 bases from V and 8 bases from J, leaving 8 bases between. The germline V gene encodes CDR1 SNHLY and CDR2 FYNNEI.

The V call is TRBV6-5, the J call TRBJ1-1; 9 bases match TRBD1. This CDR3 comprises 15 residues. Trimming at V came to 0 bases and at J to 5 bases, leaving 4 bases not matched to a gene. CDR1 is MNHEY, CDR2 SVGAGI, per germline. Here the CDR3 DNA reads TGTGCCAGCAGTTACTCAAGGACAGGGGCTACTGAAGCTTTCTTT. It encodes CASSYSRTGATEAFF.

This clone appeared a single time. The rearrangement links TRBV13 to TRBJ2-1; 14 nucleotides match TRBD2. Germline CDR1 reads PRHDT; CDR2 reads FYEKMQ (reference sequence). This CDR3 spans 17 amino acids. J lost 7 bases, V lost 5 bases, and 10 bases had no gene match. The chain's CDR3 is CASSQYLTSGRGNEQFF. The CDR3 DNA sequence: TGTGCCAGCAGCCAATACTTGACTAGCGGGAGGGGGAATGAGCAGTTCTTC.

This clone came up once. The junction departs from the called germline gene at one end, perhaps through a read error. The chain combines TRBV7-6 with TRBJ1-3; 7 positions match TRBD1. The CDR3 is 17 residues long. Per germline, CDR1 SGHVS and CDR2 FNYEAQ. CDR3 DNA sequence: TGTGCCGGCAGCTCCGGGACAGCTAAGCCCTCTGGAAACACCATATATTTT. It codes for CAGSSGTAKPSGNTIYF.

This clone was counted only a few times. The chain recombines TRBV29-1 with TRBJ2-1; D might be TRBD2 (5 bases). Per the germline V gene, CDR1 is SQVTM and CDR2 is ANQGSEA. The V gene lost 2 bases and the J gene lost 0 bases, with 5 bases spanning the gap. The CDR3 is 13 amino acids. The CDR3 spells CSVESGSYNEQFF. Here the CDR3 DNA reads TGCAGCGTTGAAAGCGGCTCCTACAATGAGCAGTTCTTC.

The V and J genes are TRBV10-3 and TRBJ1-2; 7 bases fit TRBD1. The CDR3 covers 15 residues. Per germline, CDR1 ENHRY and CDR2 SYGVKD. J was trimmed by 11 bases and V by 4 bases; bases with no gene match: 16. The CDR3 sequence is CAISAPDRQGDGYTF. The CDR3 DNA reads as TGTGCCATCAGTGCACCTGACCGACAGGGTGACGGGTACACCTTC.

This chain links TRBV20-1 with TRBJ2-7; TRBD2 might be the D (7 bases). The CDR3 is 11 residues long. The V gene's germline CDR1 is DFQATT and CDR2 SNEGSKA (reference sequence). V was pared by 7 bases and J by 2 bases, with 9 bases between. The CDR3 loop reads CSGGGPYEQYF. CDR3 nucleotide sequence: TGCAGTGGGGGGGGCCCCTACGAGCAGTACTTC.

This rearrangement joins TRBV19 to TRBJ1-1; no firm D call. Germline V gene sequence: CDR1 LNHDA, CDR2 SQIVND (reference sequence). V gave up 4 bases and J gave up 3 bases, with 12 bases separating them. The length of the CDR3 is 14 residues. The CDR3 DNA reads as TGTGCCAGTAGTACGACATCCACCCACACTGAAGCTTTCTTT. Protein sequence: CASSTTSTHTEAFF.

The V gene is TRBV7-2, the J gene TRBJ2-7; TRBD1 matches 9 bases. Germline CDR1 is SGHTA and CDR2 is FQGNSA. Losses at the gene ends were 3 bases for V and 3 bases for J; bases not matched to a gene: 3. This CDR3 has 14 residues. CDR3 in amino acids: CASSFRDRDYEQYF. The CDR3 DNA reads TGTGCCAGCAGCTTCCGGGACAGGGACTACGAGCAGTACTTC.

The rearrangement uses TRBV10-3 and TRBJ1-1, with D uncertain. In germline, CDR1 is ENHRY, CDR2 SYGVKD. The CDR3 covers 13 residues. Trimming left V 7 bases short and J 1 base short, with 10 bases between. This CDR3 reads CAIKEHPNTEAFF. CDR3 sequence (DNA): TGTGCCATCAAAGAACATCCGAACACTGAAGCTTTCTTT.

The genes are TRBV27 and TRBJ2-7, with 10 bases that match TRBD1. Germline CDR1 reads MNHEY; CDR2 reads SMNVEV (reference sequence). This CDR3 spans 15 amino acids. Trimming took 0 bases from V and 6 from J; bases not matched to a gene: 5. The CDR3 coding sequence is TGTGCCAGCAGTTTATCAGACAGGGGGCCGGGCGAGCAGTACTTC. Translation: CASSLSDRGPGEQYF.

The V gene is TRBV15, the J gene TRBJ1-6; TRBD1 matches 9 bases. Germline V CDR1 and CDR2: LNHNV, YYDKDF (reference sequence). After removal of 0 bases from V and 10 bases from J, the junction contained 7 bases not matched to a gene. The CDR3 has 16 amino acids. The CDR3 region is CATSRDRDRDDSPLHF. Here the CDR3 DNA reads TGTGCCACCAGCAGAGATAGGGACAGGGATGACTCACCCCTCCACTTT.

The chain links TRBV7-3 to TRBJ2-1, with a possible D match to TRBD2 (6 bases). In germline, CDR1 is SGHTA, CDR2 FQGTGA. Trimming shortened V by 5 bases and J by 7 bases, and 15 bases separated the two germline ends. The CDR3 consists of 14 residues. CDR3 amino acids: CASSLRLVPNEQFF. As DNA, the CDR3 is TGTGCCAGCAGCCTTCGACTAGTCCCGAATGAGCAGTTCTTC.

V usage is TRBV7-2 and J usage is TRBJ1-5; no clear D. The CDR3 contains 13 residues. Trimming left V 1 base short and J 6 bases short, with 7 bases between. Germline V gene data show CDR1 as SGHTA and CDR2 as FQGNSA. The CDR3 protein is CASSLGGSQPQHF. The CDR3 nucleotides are TGTGCCAGCAGCTTAGGAGGGAGTCAGCCCCAGCATTTT.

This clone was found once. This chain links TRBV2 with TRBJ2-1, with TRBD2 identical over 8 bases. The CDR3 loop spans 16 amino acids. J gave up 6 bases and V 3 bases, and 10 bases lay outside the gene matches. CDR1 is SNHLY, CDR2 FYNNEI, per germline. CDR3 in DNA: TGTGCCAGCAGTGAGCAACCGGGACTAGTTGTCAATGAGCAGTTCTTC. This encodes CASSEQPGLVVNEQFF.

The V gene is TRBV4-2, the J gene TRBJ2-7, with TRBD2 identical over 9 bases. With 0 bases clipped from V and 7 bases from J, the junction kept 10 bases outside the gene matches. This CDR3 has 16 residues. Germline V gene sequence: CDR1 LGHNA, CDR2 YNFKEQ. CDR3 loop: CASSQDRVAGVGEQYF. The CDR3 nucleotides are TGTGCCAGCAGCCAAGATAGGGTAGCGGGAGTCGGAGAGCAGTACTTC.

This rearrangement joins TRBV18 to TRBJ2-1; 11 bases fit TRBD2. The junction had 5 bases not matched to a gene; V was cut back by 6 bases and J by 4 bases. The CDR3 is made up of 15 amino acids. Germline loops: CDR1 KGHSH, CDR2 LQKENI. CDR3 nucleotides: TGTGCCAGCTCCCAGGGACTAGCGGCTTACAATGAGCAGTTCTTC. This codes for CASSQGLAAYNEQFF.